The clone carrying this T cell receptor beta chain has just a few counts. Its antigen is not known. This record comes from a study of vaccination effects on CD4 cells after COVID-19. Notes on the study in general: Marked contraction was observed in infection-induced and vaccine-induced clones late after vaccination.

The germline gives CDR1 SGHRS, CDR2 YFSETQ. Trimming removed 0 bases at V and 7 bases at J, with 7 bases between. CDR3 length: 12 amino acids. Expansion of antigen-specific CD4+ T cells with viral peptide pools was carried out by the ViraFEST assay before sequencing. Scientists isolated CD4+ T cells after a roughly 9-day culture period ended. Vaccine administered to participants consisted of two doses of either BNT162b2 or mRNA-1273. On both days 3 and 7, half of the culture medium was replaced with IL-2 medium. Generated by immunoSEQ multiplex PCR, the TCRdb table keeps only in-frame clones and is missing some. The sample records more than 60,000 clones, about 74% being singletons.

V usage is TRBV5-1 and J usage is TRBJ1-1; no definite D call. This specimen consisted of CD4+ T cells from PBMCs cultured with HCoV-229E spike peptides, obtained after COVID-19 vaccination. This receptor was identified in a human donor who received a COVID-19 vaccine. The CDR3 DNA reads as TGCGCCAGCAGCTTGGTTGAGGGTGAAGCTTTCTTT. Its protein product is CASSLVEGEAFF.